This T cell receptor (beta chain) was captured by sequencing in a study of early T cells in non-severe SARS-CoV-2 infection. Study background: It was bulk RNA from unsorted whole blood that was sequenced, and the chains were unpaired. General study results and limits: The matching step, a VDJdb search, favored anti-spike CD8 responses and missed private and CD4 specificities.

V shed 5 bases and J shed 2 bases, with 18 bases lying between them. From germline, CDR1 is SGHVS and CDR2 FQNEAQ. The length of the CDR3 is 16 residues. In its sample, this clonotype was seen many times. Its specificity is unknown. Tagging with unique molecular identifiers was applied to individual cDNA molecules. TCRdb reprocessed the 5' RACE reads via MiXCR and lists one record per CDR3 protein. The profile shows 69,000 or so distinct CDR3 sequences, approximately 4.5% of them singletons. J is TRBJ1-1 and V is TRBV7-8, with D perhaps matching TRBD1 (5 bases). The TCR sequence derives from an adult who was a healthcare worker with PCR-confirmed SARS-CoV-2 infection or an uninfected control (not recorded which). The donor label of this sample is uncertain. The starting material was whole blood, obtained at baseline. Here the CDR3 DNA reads TGTGCCAGCAGCCTTTCCTTAGGGGTCTTAAACACTGAAGCTTTCTTT. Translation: CASSLSLGVLNTEAFF.